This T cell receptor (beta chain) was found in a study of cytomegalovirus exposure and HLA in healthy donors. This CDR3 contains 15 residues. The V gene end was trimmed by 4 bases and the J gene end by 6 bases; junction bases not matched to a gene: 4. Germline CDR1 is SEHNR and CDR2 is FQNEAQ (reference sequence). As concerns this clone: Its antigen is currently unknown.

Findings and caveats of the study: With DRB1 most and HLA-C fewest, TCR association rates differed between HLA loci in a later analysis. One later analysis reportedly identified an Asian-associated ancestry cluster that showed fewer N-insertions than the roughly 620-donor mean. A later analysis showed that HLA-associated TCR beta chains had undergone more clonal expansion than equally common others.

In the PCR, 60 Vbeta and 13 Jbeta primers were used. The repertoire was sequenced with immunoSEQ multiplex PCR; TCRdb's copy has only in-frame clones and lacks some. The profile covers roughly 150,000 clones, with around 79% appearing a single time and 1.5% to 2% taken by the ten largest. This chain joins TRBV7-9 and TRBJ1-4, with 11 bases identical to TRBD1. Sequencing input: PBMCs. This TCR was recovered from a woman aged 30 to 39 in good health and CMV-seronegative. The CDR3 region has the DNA TGTGCCAGCAGCTCGGACAGGGGGCGGTATGAAAAACTGTTTTTT. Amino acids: CASSSDRGRYEKLFF.